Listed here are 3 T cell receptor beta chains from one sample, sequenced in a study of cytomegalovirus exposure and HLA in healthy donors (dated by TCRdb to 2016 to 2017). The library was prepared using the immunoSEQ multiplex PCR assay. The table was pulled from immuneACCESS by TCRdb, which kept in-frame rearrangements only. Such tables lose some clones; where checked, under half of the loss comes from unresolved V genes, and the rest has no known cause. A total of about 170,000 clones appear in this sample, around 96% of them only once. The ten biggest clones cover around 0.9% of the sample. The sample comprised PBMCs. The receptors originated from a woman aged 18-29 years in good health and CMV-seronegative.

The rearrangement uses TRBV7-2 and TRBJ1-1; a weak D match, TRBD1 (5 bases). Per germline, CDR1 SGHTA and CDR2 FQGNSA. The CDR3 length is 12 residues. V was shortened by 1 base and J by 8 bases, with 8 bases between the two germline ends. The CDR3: CASSLDGGEAFF. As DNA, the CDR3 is TGTGCCAGCAGCTTAGACGGGGGGGAAGCTTTCTTT.

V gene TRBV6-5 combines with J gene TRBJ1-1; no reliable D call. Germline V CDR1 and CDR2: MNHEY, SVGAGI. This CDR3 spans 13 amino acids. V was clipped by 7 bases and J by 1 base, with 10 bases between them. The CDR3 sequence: CASKSRANTEAFF. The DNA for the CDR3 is TGTGCCAGCAAATCACGAGCGAACACTGAAGCTTTCTTT.

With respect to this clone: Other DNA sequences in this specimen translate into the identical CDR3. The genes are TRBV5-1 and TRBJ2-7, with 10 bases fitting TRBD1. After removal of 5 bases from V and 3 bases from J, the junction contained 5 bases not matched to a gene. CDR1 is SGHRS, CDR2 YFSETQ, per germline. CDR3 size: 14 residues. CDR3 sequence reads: CASSLRDRGYEQYF. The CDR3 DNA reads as TGCGCCAGCAGTTTGAGGGACAGGGGCTACGAGCAGTACTTC.